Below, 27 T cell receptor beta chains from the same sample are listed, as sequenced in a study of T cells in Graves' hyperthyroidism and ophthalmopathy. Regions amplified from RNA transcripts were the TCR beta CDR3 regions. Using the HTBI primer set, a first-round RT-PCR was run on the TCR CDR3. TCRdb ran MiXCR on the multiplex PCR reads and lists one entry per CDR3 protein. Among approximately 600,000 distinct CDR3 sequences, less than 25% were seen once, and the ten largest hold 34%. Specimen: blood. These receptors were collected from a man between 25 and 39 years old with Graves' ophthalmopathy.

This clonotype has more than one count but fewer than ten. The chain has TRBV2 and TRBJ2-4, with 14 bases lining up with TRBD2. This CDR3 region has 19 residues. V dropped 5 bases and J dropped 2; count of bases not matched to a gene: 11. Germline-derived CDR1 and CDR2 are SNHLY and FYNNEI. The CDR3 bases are TGTGCCAGCAGTTTCCCCGGGACTAGCGGGGGTACCCCCAAAAACATTCAGTACTTC. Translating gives CASSFPGTSGGTPKNIQYF.

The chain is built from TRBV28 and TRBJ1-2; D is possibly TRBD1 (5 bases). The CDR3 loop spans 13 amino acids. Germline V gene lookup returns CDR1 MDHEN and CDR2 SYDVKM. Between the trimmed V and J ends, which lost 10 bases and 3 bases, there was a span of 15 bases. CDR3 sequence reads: CATLQGVDYGYTF. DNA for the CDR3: TGTGCCACCCTCCAGGGAGTAGACTATGGCTACACCTTC.

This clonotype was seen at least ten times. CDR3 coding DNA: TGCGCCAGCAAAGATATCCGGGACATGAATGGCTACACCTTC. Protein sequence: CASKDIRDMNGYTF. The J gene is TRBJ1-2, the V gene TRBV4-1; tentatively, D is TRBD1 (6 bases). Trimming shortened V by 7 bases and J by 6 bases, and 18 bases separated the two germline ends. CDR3 length equals 14 residues. Germline V CDR1 and CDR2: MGHRA, YSYEKL.

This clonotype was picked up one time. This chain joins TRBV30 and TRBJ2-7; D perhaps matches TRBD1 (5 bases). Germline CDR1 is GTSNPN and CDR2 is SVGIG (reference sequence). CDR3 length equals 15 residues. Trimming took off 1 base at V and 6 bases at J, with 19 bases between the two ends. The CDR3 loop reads CAWSASTATPREQYF. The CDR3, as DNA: TGTGCCTGGAGTGCCTCGACAGCGACTCCGCGCGAGCAGTACTTC.

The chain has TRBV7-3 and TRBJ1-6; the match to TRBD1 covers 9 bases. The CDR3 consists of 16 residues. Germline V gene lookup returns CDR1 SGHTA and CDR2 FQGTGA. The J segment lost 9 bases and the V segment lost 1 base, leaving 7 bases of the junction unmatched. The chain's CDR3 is CASSLKDRGKGSPLHF. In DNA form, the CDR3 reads TGTGCCAGCAGCTTAAAGGACAGGGGAAAGGGTTCACCCCTCCACTTT. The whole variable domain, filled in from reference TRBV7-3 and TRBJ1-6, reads GAGVSQTPSNKVTEKGKYVELRCDPISGHTALYWYRQSLGQGPEFLIYFQGTGAADDSGLPNDRFFAVRPEGSVSTLKIQRTERGDSAVYLCASSLKDRGKGSPLHFGNGTRLTVT.

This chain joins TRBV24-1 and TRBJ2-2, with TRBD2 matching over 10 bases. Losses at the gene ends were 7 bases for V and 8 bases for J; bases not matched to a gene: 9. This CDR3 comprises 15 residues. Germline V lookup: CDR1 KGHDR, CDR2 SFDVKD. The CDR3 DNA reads TGTGCCACCAGCTTCCCGGGACTAGCGAGAGGGGAGCTGTTTTTT. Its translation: CATSFPGLARGELFF.

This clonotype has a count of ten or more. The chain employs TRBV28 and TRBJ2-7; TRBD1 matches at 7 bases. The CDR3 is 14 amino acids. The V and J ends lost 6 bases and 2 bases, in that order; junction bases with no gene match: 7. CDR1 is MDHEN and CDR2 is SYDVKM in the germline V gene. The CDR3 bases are TGTGCCAGCAGAGACCGGGACAGCGCCTACGAGCAGTACTTC. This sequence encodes CASRDRDSAYEQYF.

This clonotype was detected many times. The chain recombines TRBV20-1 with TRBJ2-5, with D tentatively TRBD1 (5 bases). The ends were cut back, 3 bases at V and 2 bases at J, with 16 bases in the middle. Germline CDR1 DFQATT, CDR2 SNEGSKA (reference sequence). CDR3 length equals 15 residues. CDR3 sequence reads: CSASRAGLGQETQYF. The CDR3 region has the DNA TGCAGTGCTAGCAGGGCAGGGTTGGGACAAGAGACCCAGTACTTC.

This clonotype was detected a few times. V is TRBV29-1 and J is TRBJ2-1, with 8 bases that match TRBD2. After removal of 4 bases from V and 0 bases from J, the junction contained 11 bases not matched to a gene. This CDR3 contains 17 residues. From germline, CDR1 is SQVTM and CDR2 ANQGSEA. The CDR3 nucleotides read TGCAGCGTTGTCGGAGCGGGAGAGATAAGCTCCTACAATGAGCAGTTCTTC. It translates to CSVVGAGEISSYNEQFF.

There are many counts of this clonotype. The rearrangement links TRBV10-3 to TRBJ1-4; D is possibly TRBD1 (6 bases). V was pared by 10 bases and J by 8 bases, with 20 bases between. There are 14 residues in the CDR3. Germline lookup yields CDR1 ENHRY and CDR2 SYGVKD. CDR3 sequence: CATKRGAEEEKLFF. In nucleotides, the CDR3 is TGTGCCACCAAAAGGGGGGCGGAGGAAGAAAAACTGTTTTTT.

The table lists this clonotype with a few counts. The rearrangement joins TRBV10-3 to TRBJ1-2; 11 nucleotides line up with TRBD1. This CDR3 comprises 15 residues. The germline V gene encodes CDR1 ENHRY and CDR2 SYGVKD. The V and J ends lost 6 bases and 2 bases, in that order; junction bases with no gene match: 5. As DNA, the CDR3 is TGTGCCATCAGGCCTGGACAGGGGGCAAACTATGGCTACACCTTC. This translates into CAIRPGQGANYGYTF.

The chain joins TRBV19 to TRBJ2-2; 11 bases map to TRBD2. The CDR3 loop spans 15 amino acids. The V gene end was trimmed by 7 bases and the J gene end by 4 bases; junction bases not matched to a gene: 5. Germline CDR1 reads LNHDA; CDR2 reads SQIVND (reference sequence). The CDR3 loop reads CASTPGLAGTGELFF. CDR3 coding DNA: TGTGCCAGTACCCCTGGACTAGCGGGCACCGGGGAGCTGTTTTTT.

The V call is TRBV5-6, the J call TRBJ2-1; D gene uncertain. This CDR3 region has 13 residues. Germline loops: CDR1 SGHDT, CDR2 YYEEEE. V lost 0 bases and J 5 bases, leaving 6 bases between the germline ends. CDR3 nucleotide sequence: TGTGCCAGCAGCTTGGCTTATAACAATGAGCAGTTCTTC. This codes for CASSLAYNNEQFF.

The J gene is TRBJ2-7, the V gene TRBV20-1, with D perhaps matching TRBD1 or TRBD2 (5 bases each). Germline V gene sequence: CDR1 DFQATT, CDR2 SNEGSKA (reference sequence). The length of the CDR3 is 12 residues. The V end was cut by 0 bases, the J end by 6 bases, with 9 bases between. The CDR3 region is CSAREGVLEQYF. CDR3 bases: TGCAGTGCTAGAGAGGGGGTCCTCGAGCAGTACTTC.

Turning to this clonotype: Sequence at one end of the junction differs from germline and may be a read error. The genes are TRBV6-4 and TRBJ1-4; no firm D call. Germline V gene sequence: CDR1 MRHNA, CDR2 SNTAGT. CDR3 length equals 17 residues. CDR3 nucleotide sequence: TGTGCCAGCAGTTACTCGACGGGCGGAGGGATGGGTGAAAAACTGTTTTTT. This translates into CASSYSTGGGMGEKLFF.

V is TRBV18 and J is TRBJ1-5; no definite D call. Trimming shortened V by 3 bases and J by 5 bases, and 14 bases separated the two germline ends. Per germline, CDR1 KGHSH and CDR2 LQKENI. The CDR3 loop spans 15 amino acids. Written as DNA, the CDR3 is TGTGCCAGCTCACCGCGGGCCACGGCGGATCAGCCCCAGCATTTT. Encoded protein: CASSPRATADQPQHF.

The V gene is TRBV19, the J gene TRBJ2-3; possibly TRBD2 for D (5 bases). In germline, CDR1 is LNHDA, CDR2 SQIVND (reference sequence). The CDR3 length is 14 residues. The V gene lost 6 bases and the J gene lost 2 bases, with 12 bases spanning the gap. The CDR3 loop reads CASSSDYATDTQYF. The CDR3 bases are TGTGCCAGTAGCTCAGACTATGCCACAGATACGCAGTATTTT.

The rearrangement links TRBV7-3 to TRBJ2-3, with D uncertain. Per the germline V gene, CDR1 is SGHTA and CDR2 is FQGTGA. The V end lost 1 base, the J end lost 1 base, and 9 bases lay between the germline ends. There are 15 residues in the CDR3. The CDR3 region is CASSLNMAGTDTQYF. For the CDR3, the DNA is TGTGCCAGCAGCTTAAATATGGCAGGCACAGATACGCAGTATTTT.

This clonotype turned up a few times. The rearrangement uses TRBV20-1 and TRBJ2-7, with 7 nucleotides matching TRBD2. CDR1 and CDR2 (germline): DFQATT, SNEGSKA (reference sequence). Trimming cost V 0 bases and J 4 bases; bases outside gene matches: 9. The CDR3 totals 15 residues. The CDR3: CSARDRAGVTYEQYF. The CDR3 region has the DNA TGCAGTGCTAGAGATCGGGCGGGAGTAACGTACGAGCAGTACTTC.

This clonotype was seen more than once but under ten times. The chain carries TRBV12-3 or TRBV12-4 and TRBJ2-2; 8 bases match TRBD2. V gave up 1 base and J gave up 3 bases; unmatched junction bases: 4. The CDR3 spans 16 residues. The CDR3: CASSLVSGKDTGELFF. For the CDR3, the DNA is TGTGCCAGCAGTTTAGTTAGCGGGAAAGACACCGGGGAGCTGTTTTTT.

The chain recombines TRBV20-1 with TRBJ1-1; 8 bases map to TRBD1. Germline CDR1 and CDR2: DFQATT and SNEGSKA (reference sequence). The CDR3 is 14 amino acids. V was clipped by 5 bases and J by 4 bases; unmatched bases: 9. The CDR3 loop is CSAVPGGAGTEAFF. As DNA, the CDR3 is TGCAGTGCTGTCCCAGGGGGCGCCGGCACTGAAGCTTTCTTT.

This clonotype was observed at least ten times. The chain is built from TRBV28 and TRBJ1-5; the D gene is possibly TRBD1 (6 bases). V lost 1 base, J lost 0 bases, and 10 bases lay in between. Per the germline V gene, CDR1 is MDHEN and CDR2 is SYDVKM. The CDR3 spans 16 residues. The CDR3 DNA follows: TGTGCCAGCAGTTTATTGGGGGCGGCTAGCAATCAGCCCCAGCATTTT. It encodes CASSLLGAASNQPQHF.

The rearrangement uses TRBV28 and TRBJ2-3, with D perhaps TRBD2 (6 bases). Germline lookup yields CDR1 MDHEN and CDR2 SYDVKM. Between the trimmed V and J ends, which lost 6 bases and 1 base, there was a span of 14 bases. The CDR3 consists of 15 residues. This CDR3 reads CASRGLFWGTDTQYF. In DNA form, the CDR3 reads TGTGCCAGCAGGGGACTTTTTTGGGGCACAGATACGCAGTATTTT.

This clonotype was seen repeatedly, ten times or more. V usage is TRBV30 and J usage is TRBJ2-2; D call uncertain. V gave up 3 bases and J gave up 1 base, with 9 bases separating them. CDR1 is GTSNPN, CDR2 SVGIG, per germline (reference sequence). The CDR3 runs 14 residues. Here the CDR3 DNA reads TGTGCCTGGAGCGCCAGACTGAACACCGGGGAGCTGTTTTTT. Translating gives CAWSARLNTGELFF.

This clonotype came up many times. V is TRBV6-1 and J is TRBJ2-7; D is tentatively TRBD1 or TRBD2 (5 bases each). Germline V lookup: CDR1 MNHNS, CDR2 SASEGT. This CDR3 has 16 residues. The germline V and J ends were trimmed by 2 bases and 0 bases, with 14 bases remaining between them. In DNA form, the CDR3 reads TGTGCCAGCAGTGAAATCTTCGGGACCCACTCCTACGAGCAGTACTTC. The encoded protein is CASSEIFGTHSYEQYF.

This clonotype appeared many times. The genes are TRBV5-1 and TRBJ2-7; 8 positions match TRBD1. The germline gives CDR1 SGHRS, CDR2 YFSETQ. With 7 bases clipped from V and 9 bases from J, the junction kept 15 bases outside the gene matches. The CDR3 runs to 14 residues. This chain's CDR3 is CASSPGQEAMRQYF. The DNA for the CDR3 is TGCGCCAGCTCCCCGGGACAGGAGGCAATGCGGCAGTACTTC.

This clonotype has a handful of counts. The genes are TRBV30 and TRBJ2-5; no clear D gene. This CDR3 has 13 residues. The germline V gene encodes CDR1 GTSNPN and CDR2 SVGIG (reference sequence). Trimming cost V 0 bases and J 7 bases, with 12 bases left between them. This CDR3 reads CAWSVSGRGTQYF. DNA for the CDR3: TGTGCCTGGAGTGTTTCAGGTCGTGGGACCCAGTACTTC.